The present T cell receptor beta chain was sequenced within a study of shared clonotypes between healthy human individuals. Study context: Donor ages ranged 18 to 49 years: a couple of women, a few men. Study-wide findings and caveats: The expectation was that sequencing depth would affect clonotype sharing among donors.

Sequencing was performed with immunoSEQ multiplex PCR; in TCRdb, only in-frame clones are kept and a portion is missing. Of 1,500,000 or so clones listed, roughly 95% are singletons. Germline trimming cut 7 bases from V and 5 bases from J; bases unmatched to any gene: 4. Germline-derived CDR1 and CDR2 are SQVTM and ANQGSEA. The CDR3 is made up of 12 amino acids. A remark on this clone: The antigen is not known. Other DNA sequences within the sample encode an identical CDR3.

This rearrangement joins TRBV29-1 to TRBJ1-1; 10 bases are shared with TRBD1. The receptor was isolated from a man aged 25 to 40 in good health. Sequencing was carried out using naive CD4+ T cells sorted from blood. Stated subset: CD45RA+ positively selected. DNA of the CDR3: TGCAGCGCCGGGACAGGGGATACTGAAGCTTTCTTT. Residues: CSAGTGDTEAFF.